This T cell receptor (beta chain) was recorded in a study of Ad26.COV2.S vaccination and SARS-CoV-2 variants. As for the study in general: Trial arm assignment for the donor was COV1001 Ad26.COV2.S. Intramuscular Ad26.COV2.S at 5x10^10 or 1x10^11 viral particles.

On this clone itself: Antigen specificity is unknown.

This table comes from immunoSEQ multiplex PCR, and its TCRdb copy is limited to in-frame clones, with some not included. The profile covers around 300,000 clones, with approximately 90% appearing a single time and approximately 5% taken by the ten largest. The germline CDR1 and CDR2 sequences are ENHRY and SYGVKD. This CDR3 has 18 residues. The V and J ends lost 0 bases and 4 bases, in that order; junction bases with no gene match: 8. The study's findings and limits: Analyses of TCR breadth and depth may have underestimated total T cell responses.

Treatment: about 20 received Ad26.COV2.S at low or high dose, single or two shots; five or six received placebo; per-sample allocation not given. Collection of samples fell on day 63 after the first vaccine or placebo injection. Adults aged 18-55 years in Boston included the donor. The material sequenced was peripheral blood, taken in a trial of Ad26.COV2.S vaccine versus placebo. This chain links TRBV10-3 with TRBJ2-1; 11 positions agree with TRBD2. The receptor comes from a person aged 18-60 years who received the Ad26.COV2.S COVID-19 vaccine or a placebo. The CDR3 region has the DNA TGTGCCATCAGTGAGTCTAGTAAGGGACTAGCGGAGTACAATGAGCAGTTCTTC. Translated: CAISESSKGLAEYNEQFF.